What follows is one TCR beta chain and its context. Its antigen is unknown. No base qualities exist here, and no much larger clone lies one base off it. Trimming leaves V shorter by 6 bases and J shorter by 1 base, with the junction holding 0 bases beyond the gene matches. The germline V gene specifies LGHNA as CDR1 and YNFKEQ as CDR2. The CDR3 spans 14 residues, from the cysteine through the phenylalanine. The only DNA kept is the CDR3, 42 bases in frame from the first base. This sample is drawn from a study of blood T cell repertoires in COVID-19 (dated by TCRdb to the early 2020s). Broadly, across the study: Samples from collaborators originated in the United States, Italy and Spain and spanned both the acute and convalescent phases of COVID-19. A freely available public database, intended as a resource for researchers studying the immune response to SARS-CoV-2, is where the repertoires were released. Deeply sampled blood TCRbeta repertoires from subjects exposed to, actively infected with, or recovered from COVID-19 were included in the dataset. HLA class I and class II types, where available, came from metadata supplied by the sample provider rather than from assay-based typing. The material from the prospective study consisted of cDNA or gDNA derived from T cells, B-cell-depleted T cells, or PBMCs. Samples were obtained from the ongoing ImmuneRACE study (first 160 participants) and from about 1,300 subjects provided by 6 global collaborators. The sample metadata nearly always contained a de-identified subject ID, COVID-19 status, age in years and sex.

The collaborating institutions used their own protocols to collect whole blood in K2EDTA tubes. Collaborator samples were shipped for TCRbeta analysis as frozen whole blood, isolated PBMCs, or DNA extracted from either sample type. The immunoSEQ Assay, a bias-controlled multiplex PCR, was used to amplify TCRbeta CDR3 regions from genomic DNA. In the source study's methods: Within the assay, amplification of reference gene primers was used to estimate how many nucleated cells each sample contained. Sequence reads were collapsed and filtered to measure the absolute abundance of every unique TCRbeta CDR3 rearrangement. Productive Simpson clonality was computed per sample as the square root of Simpson's diversity index over productive rearrangements. Imported from immuneACCESS, the table was reduced by TCRdb to in-frame sequences with V and J called. These copies leave out some clones; in studies compared against another copy, an unresolved V gene accounts for under half, and the cause of the remainder is not known. V and J calls and clone size come straight from that table; D and trimming were deduced from the DNA. This sample gives about 170,000 clones in total; roughly 84% of them show up just once. The ten largest clones capture about 7% of the sample.

Overall results and qualifications from the work: Clinical and demographic metadata were provided uncurated, with the amount varying by source and participant.

The chain links TRBV4-2 with TRBJ2-2; 9 bases in between match TRBD1. This receptor was identified in a man aged 50 to 60 with active or convalescent COVID-19. Sequencing was performed on peripheral blood. Read as DNA, the sequence is TGTGCCAGCAGGGGACAGGGGAACACCGGGGAGCTGTTTTTT. Translated, it reads CASRGQGNTGELFF.